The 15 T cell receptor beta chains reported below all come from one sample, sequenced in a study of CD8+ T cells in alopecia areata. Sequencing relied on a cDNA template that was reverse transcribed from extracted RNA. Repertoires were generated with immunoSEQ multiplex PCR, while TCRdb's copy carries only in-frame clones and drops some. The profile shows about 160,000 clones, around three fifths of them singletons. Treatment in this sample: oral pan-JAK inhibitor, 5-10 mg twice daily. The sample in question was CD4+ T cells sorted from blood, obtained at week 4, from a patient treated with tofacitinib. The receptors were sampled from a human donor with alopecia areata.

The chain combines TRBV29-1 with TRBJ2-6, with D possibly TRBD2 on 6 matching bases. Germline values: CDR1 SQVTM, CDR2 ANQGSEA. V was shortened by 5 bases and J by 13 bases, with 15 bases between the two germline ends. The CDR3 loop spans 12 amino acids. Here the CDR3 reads CSVSSGVGVLTF. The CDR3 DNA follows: TGCAGCGTTAGTTCGGGAGTTGGAGTCCTGACTTTC.

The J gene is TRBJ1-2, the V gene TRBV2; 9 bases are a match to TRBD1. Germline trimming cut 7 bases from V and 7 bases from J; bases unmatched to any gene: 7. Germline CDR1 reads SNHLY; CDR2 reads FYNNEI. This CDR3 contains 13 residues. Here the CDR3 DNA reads TGTGCCAGCATCCGGGACAGGGTAGTTGGCTACACCTTC. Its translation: CASIRDRVVGYTF.

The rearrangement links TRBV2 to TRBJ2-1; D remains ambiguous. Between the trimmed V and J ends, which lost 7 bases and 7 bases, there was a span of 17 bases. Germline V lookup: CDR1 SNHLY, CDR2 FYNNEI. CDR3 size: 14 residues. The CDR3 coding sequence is TGTGCCAGCATCCCGGCAAGACATCTGAATGAGCAGTTCTTC. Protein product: CASIPARHLNEQFF.

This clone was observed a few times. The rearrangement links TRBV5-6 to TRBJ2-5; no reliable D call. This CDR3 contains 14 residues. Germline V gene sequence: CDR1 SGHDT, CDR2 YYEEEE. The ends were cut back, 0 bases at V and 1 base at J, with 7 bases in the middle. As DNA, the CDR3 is TGTGCCAGCAGCTTGGAGGCAGCCCAAGAGACCCAGTACTTC. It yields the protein CASSLEAAQETQYF.

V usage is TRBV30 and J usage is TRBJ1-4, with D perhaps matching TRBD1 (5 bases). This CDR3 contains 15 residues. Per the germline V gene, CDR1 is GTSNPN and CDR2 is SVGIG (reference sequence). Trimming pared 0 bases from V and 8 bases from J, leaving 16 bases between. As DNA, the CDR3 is TGTGCCTGGAGTGTCCGAACCGGGGGAGGAGAAAAACTGTTTTTT. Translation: CAWSVRTGGGEKLFF. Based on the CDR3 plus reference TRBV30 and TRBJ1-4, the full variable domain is SQTIHQWPATLVQPVGSPLSLECTVEGTSNPNLYWYRQAAGRGLQLLFYSVGIGQISSEVPQNLSASRPQDRQFILSSKKLLLSDSGFYLCAWSVRTGGGEKLFFGSGTQLSVL.

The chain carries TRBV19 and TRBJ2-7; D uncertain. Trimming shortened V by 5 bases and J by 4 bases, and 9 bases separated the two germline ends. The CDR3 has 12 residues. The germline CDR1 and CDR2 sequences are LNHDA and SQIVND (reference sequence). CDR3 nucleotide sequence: TGTGCCAGTAGTGGCAGAATTTACGAGCAGTACTTC. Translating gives CASSGRIYEQYF.

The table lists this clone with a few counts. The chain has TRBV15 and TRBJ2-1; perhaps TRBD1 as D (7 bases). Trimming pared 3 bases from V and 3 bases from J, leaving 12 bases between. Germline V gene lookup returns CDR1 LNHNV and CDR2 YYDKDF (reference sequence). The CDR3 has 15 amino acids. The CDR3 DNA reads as TGTGCCACCAGCAGCCAGGGGGGATTCTACAATGAGCAGTTCTTC. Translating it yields CATSSQGGFYNEQFF. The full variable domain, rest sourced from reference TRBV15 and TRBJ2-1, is DAMVIQNPRYQVTQFGKPVTLSCSQTLNHNVMYWYQQKSSQAPKLLFHYYDKDFNNEADTPDNFQSRRPNTSFCFLDIRSPGLGDTAMYLCATSSQGGFYNEQFFGPGTRLTVL.

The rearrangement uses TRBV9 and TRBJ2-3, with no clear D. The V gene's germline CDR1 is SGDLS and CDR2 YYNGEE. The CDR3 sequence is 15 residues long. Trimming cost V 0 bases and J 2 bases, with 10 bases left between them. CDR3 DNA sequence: TGTGCCAGCAGCGTAGATCCGCGTACCACAGATACGCAGTATTTT. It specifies CASSVDPRTTDTQYF.

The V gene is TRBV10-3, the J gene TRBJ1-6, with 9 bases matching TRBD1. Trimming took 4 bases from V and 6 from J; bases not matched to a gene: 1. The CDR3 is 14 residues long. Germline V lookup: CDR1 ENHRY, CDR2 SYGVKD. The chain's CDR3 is CAISAGQGNSPLHF. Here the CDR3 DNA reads TGTGCCATCAGTGCGGGACAGGGTAATTCACCCCTCCACTTT.

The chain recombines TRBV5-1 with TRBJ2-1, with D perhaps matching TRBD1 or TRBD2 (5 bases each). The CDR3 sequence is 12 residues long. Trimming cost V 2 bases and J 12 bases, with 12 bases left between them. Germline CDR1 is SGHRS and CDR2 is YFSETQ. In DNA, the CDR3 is TGCGCCAGCAGCTTAGCCGGGGCAACGCAGTTCTTC. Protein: CASSLAGATQFF.

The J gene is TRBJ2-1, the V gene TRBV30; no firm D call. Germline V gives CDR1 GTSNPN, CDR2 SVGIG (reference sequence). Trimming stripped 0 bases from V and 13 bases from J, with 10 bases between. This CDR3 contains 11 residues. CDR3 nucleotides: TGTGCCTGGAGTGTAGGGCCAGGACAGTTCTTC. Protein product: CAWSVGPGQFF. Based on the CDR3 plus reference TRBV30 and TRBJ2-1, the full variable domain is SQTIHQWPATLVQPVGSPLSLECTVEGTSNPNLYWYRQAAGRGLQLLFYSVGIGQISSEVPQNLSASRPQDRQFILSSKKLLLSDSGFYLCAWSVGPGQFFGPGTRLTVL.

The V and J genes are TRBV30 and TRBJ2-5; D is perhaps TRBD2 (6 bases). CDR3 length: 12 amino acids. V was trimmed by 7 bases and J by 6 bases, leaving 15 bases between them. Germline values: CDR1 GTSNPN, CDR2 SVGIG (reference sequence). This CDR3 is CASYGGRKTQYF. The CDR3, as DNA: TGTGCCTCCTATGGGGGGAGGAAGACCCAGTACTTC.

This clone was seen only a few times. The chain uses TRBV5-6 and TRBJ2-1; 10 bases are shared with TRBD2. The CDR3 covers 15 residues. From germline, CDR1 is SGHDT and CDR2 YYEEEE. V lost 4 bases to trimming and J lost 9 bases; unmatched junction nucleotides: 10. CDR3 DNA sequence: TGTGCCAGCAGCGGGGGGACTAGCGTAGTTGTTGAGCAGTTCTTC. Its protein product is CASSGGTSVVVEQFF.

CDR3 DNA: TGTGCCAGCAACCAGATGTTGGGGGAGACCCAGTACTTC. Its protein product is CASNQMLGETQYF. The gene calls are TRBV2 and TRBJ2-5; no definite D call. The V gene lost 7 bases and the J gene lost 5 bases, with 14 bases spanning the gap. CDR1 and CDR2 (germline): SNHLY, FYNNEI. This CDR3 contains 13 residues.

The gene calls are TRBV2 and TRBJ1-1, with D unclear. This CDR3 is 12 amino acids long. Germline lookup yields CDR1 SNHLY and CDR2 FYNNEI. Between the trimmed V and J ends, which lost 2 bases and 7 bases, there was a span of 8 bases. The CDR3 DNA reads TGTGCCAGCAGTGAATTGGGAATTGAAGCTTTCTTT. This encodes CASSELGIEAFF. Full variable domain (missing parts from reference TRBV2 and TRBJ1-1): EPEVTQTPSHQVTQMGQEVILRCVPISNHLYFYWYRQILGQKVEFLVSFYNNEISEKSEIFDDQFSVERPDGSNFTLKIRSTKLEDSAMYFCASSELGIEAFFGQGTRLTVV.